This section outlines one TCR beta chain sequence together with its context. This sample is drawn from a study of ipilimumab plus nivolumab after autologous stem cell transplantation. Study details: The myeloma group: high-risk transplant-naive, or relapse within 3 years after first autologous transplant.

The assay was immunoSEQ multiplex PCR, and TCRdb's table has in-frame clones only and misses some. The data hold about 40,000 clones, with 92% observed a single time. Patients got ipilimumab 1 mg/kg beginning 14 to 28 days post-transplant. Through week 26, nivolumab 3 mg/kg IV was given weeks 1, 4, 7, 10, then biweekly. This TCR was recovered from a male donor with multiple myeloma. Here the sequenced sample was PBMCs, taken in a trial of ipilimumab plus nivolumab as post-transplant consolidation.

The CDR3 sequence is CASSDFTGSGTGELFF. CDR3 nucleotide sequence: TGTGCCAGCAGTGACTTTACAGGGTCGGGCACCGGGGAGCTGTTTTTT. The chain couples TRBV6-4 to TRBJ2-2; TRBD1 is a possible D gene (6 bases). This CDR3 is built from 16 residues. V was cut by 1 base and J by 4 bases, with 13 bases left in between. Germline V lookup: CDR1 MRHNA, CDR2 SNTAGT.